This T cell receptor (beta chain) was identified during a study of T cells in narcolepsy. Study-level background: Healthy controls were enrolled alongside patients with narcolepsy type 1 or type 2.

Sequenced by immunoSEQ multiplex PCR; TCRdb stores in-frame clones only, minus some. The table lists some 25,000 clones, about 85% of them singletons, with roughly 1.4% in the top ten. Study findings and constraints: Healthy controls reportedly lacked the autoreactive clonotypes serially found in patients' blood.

From germline, CDR1 is SGHRS and CDR2 YFSETQ. J lost 4 bases, V lost 0 bases, and 6 bases had no gene match. The CDR3 extends over 15 amino acids. For this clone: Its antigen remains unknown.

The sequenced sample was CD45RA- memory CD4+ T cells from PBMCs. The gene calls are TRBV5-1 and TRBJ2-7; TRBD2 matches 8 bases. The TCR was taken from a human donor with narcolepsy. CDR3 region: CASSLGGTSRYEQYF. The CDR3 DNA follows: TGCGCCAGCAGCTTGGGGGGGACTAGTAGGTACGAGCAGTACTTC.